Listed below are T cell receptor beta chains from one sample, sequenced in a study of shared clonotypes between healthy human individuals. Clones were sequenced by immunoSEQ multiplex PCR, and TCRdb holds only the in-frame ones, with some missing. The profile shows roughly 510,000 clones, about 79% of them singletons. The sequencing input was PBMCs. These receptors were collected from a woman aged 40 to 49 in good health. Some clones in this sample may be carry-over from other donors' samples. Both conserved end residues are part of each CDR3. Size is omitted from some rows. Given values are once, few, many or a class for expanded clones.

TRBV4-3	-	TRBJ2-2	CASGTGTDTGELFF
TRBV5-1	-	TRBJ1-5	CASSLSGGGQPQHF
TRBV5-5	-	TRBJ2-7	CASSPTGGSYEQYF
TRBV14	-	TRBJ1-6	CASSQDGGDRGSPLHF
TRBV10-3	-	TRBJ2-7	CAVTSGSRYEQYF
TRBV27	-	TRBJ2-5	CASRGTSGQETQYF
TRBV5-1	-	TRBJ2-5	CASSLQGEETQYF
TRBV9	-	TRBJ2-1	CASSASSGRYNEQFF
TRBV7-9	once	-	CASSLVGRAGYEQYF
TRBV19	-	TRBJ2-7	CASSMYGGTGYEQYF
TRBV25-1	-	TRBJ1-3	CASVGWGLNTIYF
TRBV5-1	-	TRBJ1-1	CATSTGERNTEAFF
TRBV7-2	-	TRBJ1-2	CASSYRVDYGYTF
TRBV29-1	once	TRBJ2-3	CSVVLRPDTQYF
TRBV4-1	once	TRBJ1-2	CASSQGAGSNYGYTF
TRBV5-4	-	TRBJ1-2	CASSSKTVLYGYTF
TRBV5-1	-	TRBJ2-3	CASSLIGGDTQYF
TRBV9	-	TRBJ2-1	CASSSHPLGNEQFF
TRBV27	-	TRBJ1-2	CASRAQNRGRDGYTF
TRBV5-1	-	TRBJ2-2	CASSFRKGDSGSRAGELFF
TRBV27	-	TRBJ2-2	CASSTDPPGLAGEDTGELFF
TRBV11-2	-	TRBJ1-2	CASSPDTYYGYTF
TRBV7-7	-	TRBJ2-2	CASSPLQTGELFF
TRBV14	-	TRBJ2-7	CASSQDPRSRYGQYF
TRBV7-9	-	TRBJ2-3	CASSWPEASGANLKDTQYF
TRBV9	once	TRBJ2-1	CASSPHALGDNEQFF
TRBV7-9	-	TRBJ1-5	CASSLEAGGRNQPQHF
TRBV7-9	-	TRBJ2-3	CASRLAGDGDTQYF
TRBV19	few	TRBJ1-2	CASSRSGQTNYGYTF
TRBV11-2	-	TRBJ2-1	CASSLMRELYNEQFF
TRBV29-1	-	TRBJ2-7	CSVASGSPSYEQYF
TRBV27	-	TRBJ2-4	CASSPRGPIKNIQYF
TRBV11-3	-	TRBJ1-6	CASSFSPNSPLHF
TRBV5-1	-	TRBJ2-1	CASMVGGSYNEQFF
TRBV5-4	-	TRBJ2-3	CASSLGTSGPARDTQYF
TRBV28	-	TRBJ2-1	CASSPGGGSYNEQFF
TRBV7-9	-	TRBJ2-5	CASSLLIRGETQYF
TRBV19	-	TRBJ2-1	CASIPHQREGRGEQFF
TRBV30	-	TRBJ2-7	CAWSRGPYEQYF
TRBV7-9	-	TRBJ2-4	CASSPTEAKNIQYF
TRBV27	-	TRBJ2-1	CASSNSGLSSYNEQFF
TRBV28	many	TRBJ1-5	CASTPGDQPQHF
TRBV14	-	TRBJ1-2	CASSPSPGQLYGYTF
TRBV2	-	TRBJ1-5	CASSEADWTGGGQPQHF
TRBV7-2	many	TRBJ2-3	CASSSPNTDTQYF
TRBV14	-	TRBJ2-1	CASRFDPAGEQFF
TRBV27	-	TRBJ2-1	CASSLTQASALHNEQFF
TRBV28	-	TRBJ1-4	CASQVSGKANEKLFF
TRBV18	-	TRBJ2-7	CASSEDNTYEQYF
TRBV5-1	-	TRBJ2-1	CASSFRSGEGEQFF
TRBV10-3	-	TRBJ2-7	CAISEGRGQYF
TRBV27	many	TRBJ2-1	CASNPQGQGTVGVNEQFF
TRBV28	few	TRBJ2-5	CASRYAGDQETQYF
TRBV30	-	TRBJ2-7	CAWSSRSYEQYF
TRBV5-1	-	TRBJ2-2	CASSLVTGGTGELFF
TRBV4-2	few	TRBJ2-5	CASSQEPAETGIWETQYF